Below are 7 T cell receptor beta chains sequenced from a single sample in a study of spatial heterogeneity in lung cancer. Each CDR3 protein is one row after TCRdb ran MiXCR on the 5' RACE reads. The sample records about 10,000 distinct CDR3 sequences, over 6% being singletons. The time point: sample taken at primary tumor resection. Source: normal lung tissue next to the tumor, taken at surgery. The receptors were gathered from a male donor with early-stage non-small cell lung cancer.

This clonotype was counted at least ten times. V is TRBV20-1 and J is TRBJ2-1; D not certain. V lost 6 bases to trimming and J lost 4 bases, with 10 bases between them. CDR1 is DFQATT, CDR2 SNEGSKA, per germline (reference sequence). CDR3 length equals 12 residues. The CDR3 bases are TGCAGTGCCCGGCCCGTTTACAATGAGCAGTTCTTC. As protein: CSARPVYNEQFF.

This clonotype appeared many times. The V call is TRBV5-8, the J call TRBJ2-3; D not resolved. The CDR3 extends over 15 amino acids. V was trimmed by 1 base and J by 4 bases, leaving 13 bases between them. Germline loops: CDR1 SGHTS, CDR2 YDEGEE. CDR3 sequence reads: CASSLKQEVPDTQYF. CDR3 coding DNA: TGTGCCAGCAGCTTGAAACAAGAAGTGCCAGATACGCAGTATTTT.

Many counts were recorded for this clonotype. The chain is built from TRBV19 and TRBJ2-2, with D perhaps assigned TRBD1 or TRBD2 (5 bases each). There are 13 residues in the CDR3. Germline lookup yields CDR1 LNHDA and CDR2 SQIVND (reference sequence). Deletions cut 5 bases from V and 4 bases from J, with 8 bases between. Written as DNA, the CDR3 is TGTGCCAGTAGTGGGACGGTCACCGGGGAGCTGTTTTTT. It specifies CASSGTVTGELFF.

This clonotype was detected ten times or more. The chain uses TRBV29-1 and TRBJ2-1; no definite D call. Germline CDR1 reads SQVTM; CDR2 reads ANQGSEA. V gave up 3 bases and J gave up 5 bases, with 11 bases separating them. This CDR3 contains 13 residues. The CDR3 spells CSVESWTDNEQFF. The CDR3 coding sequence is TGCAGCGTTGAGAGTTGGACCGACAATGAGCAGTTCTTC.

This chain links TRBV5-5 with TRBJ1-2; D is perhaps TRBD1 (5 bases). The CDR3 sequence is 13 residues long. V was shortened by 9 bases and J by 2 bases, with 14 bases between the two germline ends. Per the germline V gene, CDR1 is SGHKS and CDR2 is YYEKEE (reference sequence). CDR3 region: CATNEGRNYGYTF. For the CDR3, the DNA is TGTGCCACCAACGAGGGGCGCAACTATGGCTACACCTTC.

This clonotype was seen repeatedly, ten times or more. This chain links TRBV11-2 with TRBJ1-6; 7 bases map to TRBD1. Trimming removed 7 bases from V and 7 bases from J; junction bases left unmatched: 10. The CDR3 totals 15 residues. The germline gives CDR1 SGHAT, CDR2 FQNNGV. The chain's CDR3 is CASTWEGTANSPLHF. Here the CDR3 DNA reads TGTGCCAGCACCTGGGAAGGGACAGCCAATTCACCCCTCCACTTT.

This clonotype appeared many times. The chain is built from TRBV9 and TRBJ2-3; D may correspond to TRBD1 or TRBD2 (5 bases each). CDR1 and CDR2 (germline): SGDLS, YYNGEE. V was pared by 4 bases and J by 2 bases, with 14 bases between. The CDR3 sequence is 15 residues long. The CDR3 sequence is CASSFRDPSTDTQYF. Here the CDR3 DNA reads TGTGCCAGCAGCTTTCGGGACCCGTCCACAGATACGCAGTATTTT.